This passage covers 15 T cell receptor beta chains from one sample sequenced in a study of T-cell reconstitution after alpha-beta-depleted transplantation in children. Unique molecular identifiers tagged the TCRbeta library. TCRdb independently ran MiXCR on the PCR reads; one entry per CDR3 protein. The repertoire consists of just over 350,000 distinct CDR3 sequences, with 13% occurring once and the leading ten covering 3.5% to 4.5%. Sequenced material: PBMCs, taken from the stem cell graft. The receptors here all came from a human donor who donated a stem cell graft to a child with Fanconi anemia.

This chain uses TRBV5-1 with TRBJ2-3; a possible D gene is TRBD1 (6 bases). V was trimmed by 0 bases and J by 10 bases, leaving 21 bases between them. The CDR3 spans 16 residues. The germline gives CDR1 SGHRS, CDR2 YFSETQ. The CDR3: CASSLDGGAGKDPQYF. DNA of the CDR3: TGCGCCAGCAGCTTGGATGGGGGCGCAGGCAAGGATCCGCAGTATTTT.

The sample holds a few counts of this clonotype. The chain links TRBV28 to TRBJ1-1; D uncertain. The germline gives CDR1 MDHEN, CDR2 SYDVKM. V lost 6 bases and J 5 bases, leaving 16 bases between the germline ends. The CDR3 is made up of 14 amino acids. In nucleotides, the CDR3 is TGTGCCAGCAGGATCACCGCGGGCGGGACTGAAGCTTTCTTT. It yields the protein CASRITAGGTEAFF.

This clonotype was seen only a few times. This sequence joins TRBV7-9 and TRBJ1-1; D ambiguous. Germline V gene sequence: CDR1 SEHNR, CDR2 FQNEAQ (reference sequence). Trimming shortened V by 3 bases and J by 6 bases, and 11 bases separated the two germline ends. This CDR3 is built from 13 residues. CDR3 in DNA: TGTGCCAGCAGCTTTTCTGGGATGGCTGAAGCTTTCTTT. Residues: CASSFSGMAEAFF.

The CDR3 nucleotides read TGTGCCAGCAGTGCTTCGGTCAGAAACACCATATATTTT. It is translated as CASSASVRNTIYF. V and J are TRBV6-1 and TRBJ1-3; D remains unclear. CDR3 length: 13 residues. Germline lookup yields CDR1 MNHNS and CDR2 SASEGT. V lost 4 bases and J 5 bases, leaving 9 bases between the germline ends.

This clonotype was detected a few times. The CDR3 sequence is CASSPSGGVTTEAFF. DNA of the CDR3: TGTGCCAGCAGCCCATCTGGCGGCGTGACGACTGAAGCTTTCTTT. V and J are TRBV7-9 and TRBJ1-1; D gene uncertain. With 5 bases removed from V and 5 bases from J, the gap between germline ends came to 18 bases. This CDR3 has 15 residues. Per germline, CDR1 SEHNR and CDR2 FQNEAQ (reference sequence).

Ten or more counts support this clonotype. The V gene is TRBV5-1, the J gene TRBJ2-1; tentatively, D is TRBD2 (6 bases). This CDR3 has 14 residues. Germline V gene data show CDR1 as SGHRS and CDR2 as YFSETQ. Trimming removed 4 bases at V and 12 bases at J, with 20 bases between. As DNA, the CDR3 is TGCGCCAGCAGCCGGGCTACTCCGGGGGACGGGCAGTTCTTC. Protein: CASSRATPGDGQFF.

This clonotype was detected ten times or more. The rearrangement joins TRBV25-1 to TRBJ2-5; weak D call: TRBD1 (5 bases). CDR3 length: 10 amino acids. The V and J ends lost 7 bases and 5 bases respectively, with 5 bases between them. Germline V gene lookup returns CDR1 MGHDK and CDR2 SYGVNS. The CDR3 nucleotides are TGTGCCAGCAAGGGGGAGACCCAGTACTTC. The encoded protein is CASKGETQYF. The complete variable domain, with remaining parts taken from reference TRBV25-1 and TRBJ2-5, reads EADIYQTPRYLVIGTGKKITLECSQTMGHDKMYWYQQDPGMELHLIHYSYGVNSTEKGDLSSESTVSRIRTEHFPLTLESARPSHTSQYLCASKGETQYFGPGTRLLVL.

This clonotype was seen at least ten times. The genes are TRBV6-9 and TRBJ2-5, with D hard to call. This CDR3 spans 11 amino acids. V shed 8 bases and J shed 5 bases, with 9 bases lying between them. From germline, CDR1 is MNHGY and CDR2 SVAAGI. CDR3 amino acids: CASPSEETQYF. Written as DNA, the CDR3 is TGTGCCAGCCCTTCTGAGGAGACCCAGTACTTC.

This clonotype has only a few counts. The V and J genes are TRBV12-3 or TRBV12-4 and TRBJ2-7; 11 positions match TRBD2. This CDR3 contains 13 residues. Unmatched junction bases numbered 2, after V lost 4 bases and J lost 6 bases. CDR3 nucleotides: TGTGCCAGCAGTTCCGGGACTAGCGGCGAGCAGTACTTC. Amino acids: CASSSGTSGEQYF.

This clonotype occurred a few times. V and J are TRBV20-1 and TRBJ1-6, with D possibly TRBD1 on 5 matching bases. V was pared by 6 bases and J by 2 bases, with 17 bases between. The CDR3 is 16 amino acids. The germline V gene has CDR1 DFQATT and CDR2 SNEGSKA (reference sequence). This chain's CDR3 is CSAKTTGGAYNSPLHF. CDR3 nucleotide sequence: TGCAGTGCCAAAACAACAGGAGGGGCCTATAATTCACCCCTCCACTTT.

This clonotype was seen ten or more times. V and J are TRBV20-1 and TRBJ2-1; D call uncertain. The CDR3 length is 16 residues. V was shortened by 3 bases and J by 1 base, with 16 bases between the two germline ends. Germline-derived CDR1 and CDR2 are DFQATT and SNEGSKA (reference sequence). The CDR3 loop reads CSARATEMGSYNEQFF. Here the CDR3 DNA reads TGCAGTGCTAGGGCCACCGAAATGGGGTCCTACAATGAGCAGTTCTTC.

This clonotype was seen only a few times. CDR3 residues: CASSYARISTDTQYF. The CDR3 nucleotides read TGTGCCAGCAGTTACGCCCGGATTAGCACAGATACGCAGTATTTT. The chain carries TRBV6-2 or TRBV6-3 and TRBJ2-3; D not certain. CDR1 is MNHEY, CDR2 SVGEGT, per germline. V was pared by 2 bases and J by 0 bases, with 9 bases between. CDR3 size: 15 residues.

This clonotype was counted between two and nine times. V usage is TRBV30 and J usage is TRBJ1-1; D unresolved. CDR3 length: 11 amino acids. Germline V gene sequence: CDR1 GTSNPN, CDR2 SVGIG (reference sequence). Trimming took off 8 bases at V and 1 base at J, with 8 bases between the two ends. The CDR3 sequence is CAVSGNTEAFF. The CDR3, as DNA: TGTGCCGTCTCGGGGAACACTGAAGCTTTCTTT.

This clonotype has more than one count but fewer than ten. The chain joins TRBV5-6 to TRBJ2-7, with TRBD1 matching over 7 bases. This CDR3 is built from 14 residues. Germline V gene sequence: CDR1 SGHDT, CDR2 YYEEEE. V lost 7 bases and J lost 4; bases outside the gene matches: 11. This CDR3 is CASAAGAGGYEQYF. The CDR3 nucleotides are TGTGCCAGCGCGGCCGGGGCAGGGGGATACGAGCAGTACTTC.

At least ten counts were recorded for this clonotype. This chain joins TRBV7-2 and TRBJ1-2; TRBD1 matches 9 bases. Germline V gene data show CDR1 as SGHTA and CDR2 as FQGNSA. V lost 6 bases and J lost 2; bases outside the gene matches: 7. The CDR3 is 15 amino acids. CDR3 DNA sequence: TGTGCCAGCAGTCATGGGGGGACAGGGAACTATGGCTACACCTTC. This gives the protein CASSHGGTGNYGYTF.